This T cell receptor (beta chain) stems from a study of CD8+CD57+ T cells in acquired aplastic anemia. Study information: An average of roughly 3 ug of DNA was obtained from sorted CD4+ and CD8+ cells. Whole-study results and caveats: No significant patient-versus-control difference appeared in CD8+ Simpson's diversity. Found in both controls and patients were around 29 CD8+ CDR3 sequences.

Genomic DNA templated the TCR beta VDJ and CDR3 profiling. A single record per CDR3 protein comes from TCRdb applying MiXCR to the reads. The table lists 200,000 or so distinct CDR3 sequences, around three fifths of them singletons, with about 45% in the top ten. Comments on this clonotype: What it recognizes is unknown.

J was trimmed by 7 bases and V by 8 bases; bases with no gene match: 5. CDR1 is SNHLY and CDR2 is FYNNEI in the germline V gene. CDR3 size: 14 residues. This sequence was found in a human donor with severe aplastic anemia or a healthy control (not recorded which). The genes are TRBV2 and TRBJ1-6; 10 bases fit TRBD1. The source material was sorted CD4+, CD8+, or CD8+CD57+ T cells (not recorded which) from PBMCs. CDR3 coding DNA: TGTGCCAGCCCAGGGACAGGGGAGAATTCACCCCTCCACTTT. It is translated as CASPGTGENSPLHF.